The T cell receptor (beta chain) under discussion was sequenced for a study of T cells in pancreatic ductal adenocarcinoma. Surgery without prior neoadjuvant therapy was the treatment of the selected pancreatic ductal adenocarcinoma patients. Clones were read by immunoSEQ multiplex PCR, and TCRdb kept only the in-frame ones, dropping some. The profile covers around 94,000 clones, with more than 90% appearing a single time and roughly 3% taken by the ten largest. The CDR3 is 13 amino acids. V lost 5 bases, J lost 10 bases, and 14 bases lay in between. Germline loops: CDR1 SEHNR, CDR2 FQNEAQ (reference sequence). In the case of this clone: Its antigen is unidentified.

Findings and caveats of the study: Tumor and blood clonality did not differ significantly, about 0.11 versus 0.066. Enrichment of CD45RO+ effector over naive T cells in tumors may bias clonality. Compared with tumor, blood showed more total productive templates and 7 to 9.5-fold more clonotypes.

The J gene is TRBJ1-4, the V gene TRBV7-9; weak D call: TRBD1 (5 bases). The specimen sequenced was PBMCs. This receptor was obtained from a human donor with pancreatic ductal adenocarcinoma. CDR3 coding DNA: TGTGCCAGCAGCCCAGGGTCCTCGGGAAAACTGTTTTTT. As protein: CASSPGSSGKLFF. The full variable domain, its missing parts supplied by reference TRBV7-9 and TRBJ1-4, is DTGVSQNPRHKITKRGQNVTFRCDPISEHNRLYWYRQTLGQGPEFLTYFQNEAQLEKSRLLSDRFSAERPKGSFSTLEIQRTEQGDSAMYLCASSPGSSGKLFFGSGTQLSVL.